Shown below are 25 T cell receptor beta chains from a single sample sequenced in a study of blood T cell repertoires in COVID-19. Data came from immunoSEQ multiplex PCR; TCRdb stores just in-frame clones and leaves some out. The sample has approximately 250,000 clones, around 89% seen once; the top ten hold 4.1%. The sequenced sample consisted of PBMCs or T cells enriched from blood (not recorded which). These receptors all come from a woman aged 25 to 39 who had recovered from COVID-19.

The chain carries TRBV27 and TRBJ2-7; perhaps TRBD2 as D (5 bases). Germline V lookup: CDR1 MNHEY, CDR2 SMNVEV (reference sequence). The CDR3 has 14 amino acids. Trimming took off 6 bases at V and 5 bases at J, with 17 bases between the two ends. The CDR3 here is CASSPTLRGDEQYF. In nucleotides, the CDR3 is TGTGCCAGCAGCCCGACCCTCCGGGGTGACGAGCAGTACTTC.

The genes are TRBV9 and TRBJ2-5; weak D call: TRBD2 (6 bases). Per the germline V gene, CDR1 is SGDLS and CDR2 is YYNGEE. The CDR3 spans 15 residues. The V end was cut by 0 bases, the J end by 8 bases, with 17 bases between. Written as DNA, the CDR3 is TGTGCCAGCAGCGTAGGAGGAGGGACCACAGTTACCCAGTACTTC. The encoded protein is CASSVGGGTTVTQYF.

This clone was seen a handful of times. The chain employs TRBV13 and TRBJ2-7; TRBD2 aligns across 11 bases. J was trimmed by 3 bases and V by 1 base; bases with no gene match: 5. The germline gives CDR1 PRHDT, CDR2 FYEKMQ (reference sequence). The CDR3 is 16 residues long. CDR3 sequence reads: CASSLVGLAGGYEQYF. In nucleotides, the CDR3 is TGTGCCAGCAGCTTAGTCGGTCTAGCGGGAGGCTACGAGCAGTACTTC.

The J gene is TRBJ1-2, the V gene TRBV6-2 or TRBV6-3; tentatively, D is TRBD1 (5 bases). Between the trimmed V and J ends, which lost 0 bases and 9 bases, there was a span of 17 bases. The CDR3 extends over 15 amino acids. Per germline, CDR1 MNHEY and CDR2 SVGEGT. The DNA for the CDR3 is TGTGCCAGCAGTTACTCGATATCAAGGCCAGGGAGCTACACCTTC. Encoded protein: CASSYSISRPGSYTF.

CDR3 sequence reads: CASRFPWSSYNEQFF. CDR3 DNA: TGTGCCAGCAGGTTCCCTTGGAGCTCCTACAATGAGCAGTTCTTC. The chain couples TRBV7-9 to TRBJ2-1; D uncertain. CDR3 length: 15 residues. Between the trimmed V and J ends, which lost 6 bases and 0 bases, there was a span of 12 bases. Germline CDR1 and CDR2: SEHNR and FQNEAQ (reference sequence).

The rearrangement joins TRBV27 to TRBJ2-2; 8 nucleotides line up with TRBD2. Germline loops: CDR1 MNHEY, CDR2 SMNVEV (reference sequence). The V gene end was trimmed by 6 bases and the J gene end by 3 bases; junction bases not matched to a gene: 6. The length of the CDR3 is 15 residues. The CDR3 here is CASRQSTSDTGELFF. In DNA, the CDR3 is TGTGCCAGCAGACAATCGACTAGCGACACCGGGGAGCTGTTTTTT.

The chain combines TRBV7-3 with TRBJ2-2; D remains unclear. There are 12 residues in the CDR3. Germline V CDR1 and CDR2: SGHTA, FQGTGA. V lost 3 bases and J lost 5, with 4 bases in between. CDR3 residues: CASSFLTGELFF. The CDR3, as DNA: TGTGCCAGCAGCTTCTTAACCGGGGAGCTGTTTTTT.

The chain has TRBV28 and TRBJ2-7; a weak D match, TRBD2 (6 bases). V lost 1 base to trimming and J lost 4 bases, with 11 bases between them. The CDR3 contains 14 residues. Germline V gene sequence: CDR1 MDHEN, CDR2 SYDVKM. CDR3: CASSLFGSWYEQYF. In DNA, the CDR3 is TGTGCCAGCAGTTTATTCGGGAGTTGGTACGAGCAGTACTTC.

The V gene is TRBV19, the J gene TRBJ1-2; perhaps TRBD1 as D (6 bases). This CDR3 contains 14 residues. Trimming left V 5 bases short and J 4 bases short, with 14 bases between. Per the germline V gene, CDR1 is LNHDA and CDR2 is SQIVND (reference sequence). This chain's CDR3 is CASSVIQGVYGYTF. The CDR3 DNA is TGTGCCAGTAGTGTAATACAGGGTGTCTATGGCTACACCTTC.

The chain links TRBV19 to TRBJ2-7; 10 positions match TRBD2. Germline lookup yields CDR1 LNHDA and CDR2 SQIVND (reference sequence). The CDR3 totals 15 residues. With V trimmed by 6 bases and J by 0 bases, 5 bases remained unmatched. CDR3 sequence (DNA): TGTGCCAGTAGCCCTACTAGCGGGAACTCCTACGAGCAGTACTTC. Translation: CASSPTSGNSYEQYF.

The rearrangement uses TRBV5-1 and TRBJ2-2, with 10 bases matching TRBD2. The CDR3 length is 16 residues. Trimming removed 4 bases from V and 3 bases from J; junction bases left unmatched: 6. The germline V gene has CDR1 SGHRS and CDR2 YFSETQ. CDR3 nucleotides: TGCGCCAGCAGCAATAGCGGGAGGACGCACACCGGGGAGCTGTTTTTT. This codes for CASSNSGRTHTGELFF.

The rearrangement uses TRBV6-5 and TRBJ2-2; D possibly corresponds to TRBD2 (6 bases). From germline, CDR1 is MNHEY and CDR2 SVGAGI. The CDR3 extends over 14 amino acids. Trimming took off 6 bases at V and 4 bases at J, with 12 bases between the two ends. The CDR3 nucleotides read TGTGCCAGCAGGACTACCGGGGGCACCGGGGAGCTGTTTTTT. Translated, it gives CASRTTGGTGELFF.

This clone has only a few counts. The V gene is TRBV19, the J gene TRBJ1-5; 12 bases match TRBD1. This CDR3 spans 15 amino acids. The germline gives CDR1 LNHDA, CDR2 SQIVND (reference sequence). The V segment lost 6 bases and the J segment 7 bases; nucleotides outside the gene matches: 7. The DNA for the CDR3 is TGTGCCAGTAGATGGGGACAGGGGGCTTTGCAGCCCCAGCATTTT. Residues: CASRWGQGALQPQHF. Complete variable domain (other parts from reference TRBV19 and TRBJ1-5): DGGITQSPKYLFRKEGQNVTLSCEQNLNHDAMYWYRQDPGQGLRLIYYSQIVNDFQKGDIAEGYSVSREKKESFPLTVTSAQKNPTAFYLCASRWGQGALQPQHFGDGTRLSIL.

This sequence joins TRBV6-5 and TRBJ2-5, with 9 bases lining up with TRBD2. Per germline, CDR1 MNHEY and CDR2 SVGAGI. This CDR3 comprises 15 residues. The junction had 9 bases not matched to a gene; V was cut back by 8 bases and J by 2 bases. The DNA for the CDR3 is TGTGCCAGCGCGCAGGCGGGGGGGGCTCAAGAGACCCAGTACTTC. It specifies CASAQAGGAQETQYF.

The J gene is TRBJ1-1, the V gene TRBV30; the D gene is possibly TRBD1 (5 bases). Trimming cost V 0 bases and J 7 bases, with 18 bases left between them. The length of the CDR3 is 15 residues. CDR1 GTSNPN and CDR2 SVGIG come from the germline V gene (reference sequence). CDR3 protein: CAWSVVSGASGEAFF. The CDR3 DNA follows: TGTGCCTGGAGTGTTGTTAGCGGGGCGAGCGGTGAAGCTTTCTTT.

Remarks on this clone: Sequence at one end of the junction differs from germline and may be a read error. The V gene is TRBV28, the J gene TRBJ2-7, with D possibly TRBD2 on 5 matching bases. CDR1 is MDHEN, CDR2 SYDVKM, per germline. The CDR3 is 12 residues long. CDR3 DNA: TGTGCCAGCAGTTTATCATTACGGGATCTCCATTTC. It is translated as CASSLSLRDLHF.

This clone was observed at least ten times. The chain recombines TRBV3-1 (or the pseudogene TRBV3-2) with TRBJ2-7; TRBD2 might be the D (6 bases). This CDR3 comprises 14 residues. Trimming pared 6 bases from V and 2 bases from J, leaving 14 bases between. Germline CDR1 and CDR2: LGHDT and YNNKEL (reference sequence). The chain's CDR3 is CASSHSGRTYEQYF. The CDR3 DNA sequence: TGTGCCAGCAGTCACAGCGGGCGGACCTACGAGCAGTACTTC.

DNA for the CDR3: TGTGCCTGGAGGTTTATAACAGGGGGCAGCTATGGCTACACCTTC. Amino acids: CAWRFITGGSYGYTF. The rearrangement uses TRBV30 and TRBJ1-2; 9 positions agree with TRBD1. The J segment lost 4 bases and the V segment lost 3 bases, leaving 9 bases of the junction unmatched. The CDR3 is made up of 15 amino acids. Germline V gene sequence: CDR1 GTSNPN, CDR2 SVGIG (reference sequence). The variable domain in full, with the rest retrieved from reference TRBV30 and TRBJ1-2, is SQTIHQWPATLVQPVGSPLSLECTVEGTSNPNLYWYRQAAGRGLQLLFYSVGIGQISSEVPQNLSASRPQDRQFILSSKKLLLSDSGFYLCAWRFITGGSYGYTFGSGTRLTVV.

This sequence joins TRBV7-2 and TRBJ2-7; 7 nucleotides line up with TRBD1. Germline V gives CDR1 SGHTA, CDR2 FQGNSA. The junction had 6 bases not matched to a gene; V was cut back by 5 bases and J by 2 bases. This CDR3 is built from 14 residues. CDR3 DNA sequence: TGTGCCAGCAGCCCTCAAGGGGGCACCTACGAGCAGTACTTC. Protein product: CASSPQGGTYEQYF.

V is TRBV27 and J is TRBJ2-5; possibly TRBD2 for D (6 bases). V lost 5 bases, J lost 10 bases, and 20 bases lay in between. Germline V gives CDR1 MNHEY, CDR2 SMNVEV (reference sequence). The CDR3 totals 14 residues. The CDR3 DNA sequence: TGTGCCAGCAGTCCGGGTCGGGGGAGGATGGACCAGTACTTC. This gives the protein CASSPGRGRMDQYF.

This clone was counted only a few times. The V gene is TRBV23-1, the J gene TRBJ1-2; 8 positions agree with TRBD1. TRBV23-1 is sorted into the ORF group, with uncertain function. J gave up 7 bases and V 2 bases, and 12 bases lay outside the gene matches. The CDR3 consists of 16 residues. The CDR3 loop is CASSQVGVRGRRGYTF. CDR3 DNA sequence: TGCGCCAGCAGTCAAGTGGGTGTCAGGGGGCGACGTGGCTACACCTTC.

This clone has just a few counts. The chain is built from TRBV5-1 and TRBJ1-1; the match to TRBD1 covers 8 bases. CDR3 length equals 14 residues. Trimming removed 3 bases from V and 3 bases from J; junction bases left unmatched: 4. Germline V gives CDR1 SGHRS, CDR2 YFSETQ. The CDR3 here is CASSWADRDTEAFF. DNA of the CDR3: TGCGCCAGCAGCTGGGCGGACAGGGACACTGAAGCTTTCTTT.

J is TRBJ1-2 and V is TRBV6-2 or TRBV6-3; a weak D match, TRBD1 (5 bases). This CDR3 is 12 amino acids long. Deletions cut 5 bases from V and 4 bases from J, with 8 bases between. The germline gives CDR1 MNHEY, CDR2 SVGEGT. CDR3 loop: CASSGGSYGYTF. CDR3 in DNA: TGTGCCAGCAGTGGGGGGTCCTATGGCTACACCTTC.

This chain connects TRBV18 to TRBJ2-1; tentative D call: TRBD2 (6 bases). The V and J ends lost 3 bases and 5 bases respectively, with 14 bases between them. Germline lookup yields CDR1 KGHSH and CDR2 LQKENI. This CDR3 region has 15 residues. The CDR3 DNA reads TGTGCCAGCTCACCTCCGGGACTTTGGGACAATGAGCAGTTCTTC. Translated: CASSPPGLWDNEQFF.

V usage is TRBV5-5 and J usage is TRBJ1-3, with 7 bases fitting TRBD1. Trimming cost V 5 bases and J 0 bases; bases outside gene matches: 5. This CDR3 contains 15 residues. Germline CDR1 is SGHKS and CDR2 is YYEKEE (reference sequence). CDR3 nucleotides: TGTGCCAGCAGGCCGGGACAGAGCTCTGGAAACACCATATATTTT. Protein: CASRPGQSSGNTIYF.